This TCR beta chain was found in a study of blood T cell repertoires in COVID-19. Study in general: In each case, the material was cDNA or gDNA derived from T cells, B-cell-depleted T cells, or PBMCs.

The V gene end was trimmed by 6 bases and the J gene end by 6 bases; junction bases not matched to a gene: 6. The germline V gene has CDR1 SQVTM and CDR2 ANQGSEA. The CDR3 totals 13 residues. TCRdb's copy holds only in-frame clones and misses some; the assay was immunoSEQ multiplex PCR. The repertoire holds 120,000 or so clones, with 80% as singletons. This TCR derives from a man aged 55 to 70 with active or convalescent COVID-19. Sequencing was performed on peripheral blood. The chain has TRBV29-1 and TRBJ2-3; 10 bases fit TRBD1. Here the CDR3 reads CSVPTGGADTQYF. DNA of the CDR3: TGCAGCGTCCCGACAGGGGGCGCCGATACGCAGTATTTT.